A selection of T cell receptor beta chains follows, all from one sample in a study of T cell repertoires in aging, cancer and after chemotherapy. TCRdb independently ran MiXCR on the multiplex PCR reads; one entry per CDR3 protein. The table includes thousands of distinct CDR3 sequences, 20% to 30% detected once. The sample was blood. Receptors were obtained from a human donor with a blood cancer. Both conserved end residues are part of each CDR3. Each record gives: J gene, D gene, clone size, V gene, CDR3 protein, CDR3 DNA. D genes are given only for firm matches. The listing skips clone size in some rows; elsewhere it reads once, few, many or a size class.

>TRBJ2-2|NA|medium-sized|TRBV6-5
CASRFGGIGTGELFF
TGTGCCAGTCGTTTTGGGGGGATAGGGACCGGGGAGCTGTTTTTT
>TRBJ1-2|NA|NA|TRBV28
CASSLMRGNYGYTF
TGTGCCAGCAGTTTGATGCGGGGGAACTATGGCTACACCTTC
>TRBJ1-6|NA|few|TRBV7-9
CASSQMDRPNSPLHF
TGTGCCAGCAGTCAAATGGACAGACCTAATTCACCCCTCCACTTT
>TRBJ1-2|NA|NA|TRBV7-2
CASSPSGNYGYTF
TGTGCCAGCAGCCCGTCGGGGAACTATGGCTACACCTTC
>TRBJ1-4|NA|NA|TRBV7-9
CASSLVARPILMAGIDEKLFF
TGTGCCAGCAGCTTAGTGGCTAGGCCGATTCTCATGGCCGGGATAGATGAAAAACTGTTTTTT
>TRBJ2-3|TRBD2|once|TRBV27
CASSGRLAGVGTDTQYF
TGTGCCAGCAGTGGACGACTAGCGGGGGTGGGCACAGATACGCAGTATTTT
>TRBJ1-3|TRBD1|NA|TRBV20-1
CSARTGSGNTIYF
TGCAGTGCTAGGACAGGGTCTGGAAACACCATATATTTT
>TRBJ2-5|NA|many|TRBV7-9
CASSSGLRDQYF
TGTGCCAGCAGCTCAGGACTAAGGGACCAGTACTTC
>TRBJ2-5|TRBD2|few|TRBV7-2
CASSLAYSGGAGETQYF
TGTGCCAGCAGCTTAGCGTATAGCGGGGGGGCCGGGGAGACCCAGTACTTC
>TRBJ1-2|NA|medium-sized|TRBV27
CASRPGTENGYTF
TGTGCCAGCAGGCCCGGGACTGAGAATGGCTACACCTTC
>TRBJ2-7|TRBD1|few|TRBV20-1
CSARSTGVASYEQYF
TGCAGTGCTAGATCTACAGGGGTTGCTTCCTACGAGCAGTACTTC
>TRBJ2-5|NA|medium-sized|TRBV6-2/TRBV6-3
CATTQGGETQYF
TGTGCCACCACCCAGGGCGGAGAGACCCAGTACTTC
>TRBJ2-7|TRBD2|NA|TRBV20-1
CSLAGGPTYEQYF
TGCAGTTTAGCGGGGGGGCCCACCTACGAGCAGTACTTC
>TRBJ1-3|NA|NA|TRBV7-9
CASRVGATGNTIYF
TGTGCCAGCAGGGTAGGGGCGACTGGAAACACCATATATTTT